A single sample gave rise to the 30 T cell receptor beta chains below, sequenced in a study of blood T cell repertoires in COVID-19. Data came from immunoSEQ multiplex PCR; TCRdb stores just in-frame clones and leaves some out. This table holds under 300,000 clones, 87% found once. Sequenced sample: PBMCs or T cells enriched from blood (not recorded which). The receptors stem from a woman aged 25 to 39 with acute COVID-19.

This rearrangement joins TRBV9 to TRBJ1-2; possibly TRBD1 for D (6 bases). Germline V CDR1 and CDR2: SGDLS, YYNGEE. With 0 bases removed from V and 8 bases from J, the gap between germline ends came to 11 bases. This CDR3 contains 13 residues. CDR3 coding DNA: TGTGCCAGCAGCGTAGCAGGGGTTAGGGGCTACACCTTC. Residues: CASSVAGVRGYTF.

The sample holds a few counts of this clone. The chain carries TRBV2 and TRBJ2-5; the match to TRBD2 covers 13 bases. V lost 5 bases and J lost 1; bases outside the gene matches: 19. CDR3 length equals 21 residues. In germline, CDR1 is SNHLY, CDR2 FYNNEI. The CDR3, as DNA: TGTGCCAGCAGTAAAGGGGAACTAGCGGGGGGGTCATGGACCCTCCAAGAGACCCAGTACTTC. Protein: CASSKGELAGGSWTLQETQYF. Variable domain in full (rest from reference TRBV2 and TRBJ2-5): EPEVTQTPSHQVTQMGQEVILRCVPISNHLYFYWYRQILGQKVEFLVSFYNNEISEKSEIFDDQFSVERPDGSNFTLKIRSTKLEDSAMYFCASSKGELAGGSWTLQETQYFGPGTRLLVL.

Concerning this clone: The same CDR3 arises from other DNA sequences in this sample as well. This chain joins TRBV20-1 and TRBJ2-5; no clear D. Per the germline V gene, CDR1 is DFQATT and CDR2 is SNEGSKA (reference sequence). The germline V and J ends were trimmed by 3 bases and 2 bases, with 4 bases remaining between them. This CDR3 is built from 11 residues. In DNA, the CDR3 is TGCAGTGCTAGCGGGCAAGAGACCCAGTACTTC. Its translation is CSASGQETQYF.

The chain uses TRBV27 and TRBJ2-1; TRBD2 might be the D (7 bases). Trimming pared 7 bases from V and 6 bases from J, leaving 19 bases between. Germline-derived CDR1 and CDR2 are MNHEY and SMNVEV (reference sequence). The CDR3 extends over 15 amino acids. This CDR3 reads CASNGGRGASNEQFF. DNA for the CDR3: TGTGCCAGCAACGGTGGTCGGGGGGCCAGCAATGAGCAGTTCTTC.

The chain has TRBV18 and TRBJ2-2; D is ambiguous. Trimming left V 5 bases short and J 6 bases short, with 10 bases between. The CDR3 spans 13 residues. Germline V gives CDR1 KGHSH, CDR2 LQKENI. The CDR3, as DNA: TGTGCCAGCTCATATACTACCCCCGGGGAGCTGTTTTTT. Encoded protein: CASSYTTPGELFF. The variable domain in full, with the rest retrieved from reference TRBV18 and TRBJ2-2, is NAGVMQNPRHLVRRRGQEARLRCSPMKGHSHVYWYRQLPEEGLKFMVYLQKENIIDESGMPKERFSAEFPKEGPSILRIQQVVRGDSAAYFCASSYTTPGELFFGEGSRLTVL.

The chain couples TRBV6-5 to TRBJ1-3; D call uncertain. This CDR3 comprises 13 residues. The germline CDR1 and CDR2 sequences are MNHEY and SVGAGI. V was trimmed by 6 bases and J by 3 bases, leaving 9 bases between them. The CDR3 nucleotides read TGTGCCAGCAGAGACGACAATGGAAACACCATATATTTT. It codes for CASRDDNGNTIYF.

The chain employs TRBV5-1 and TRBJ1-1, with D perhaps matching TRBD1 (5 bases). Germline V gives CDR1 SGHRS, CDR2 YFSETQ. The V end lost 6 bases, the J end lost 4 bases, and 16 bases lay between the germline ends. This CDR3 region has 14 residues. The CDR3 nucleotides are TGCGCCAGCACCGGGGGTGGTGATAGCACTGAAGCTTTCTTT. Translating gives CASTGGGDSTEAFF. Looking up the rest from reference TRBV5-1 and TRBJ1-1 gives the full variable domain: KAGVTQTPRYLIKTRGQQVTLSCSPISGHRSVSWYQQTPGQGLQFLFEYFSETQRNKGNFPGRFSGRQFSNSRSEMNVSTLELGDSALYLCASTGGGDSTEAFFGQGTRLTVV.

The chain recombines TRBV6-2 or TRBV6-3 with TRBJ1-2; 7 bases match TRBD1. This CDR3 spans 12 amino acids. Germline values: CDR1 MNHEY, CDR2 SVGEGT. The junction had 5 bases not matched to a gene; V was cut back by 6 bases and J by 7 bases. The CDR3 region is CASSLDRAGYTF. CDR3 coding DNA: TGTGCCAGCAGCCTAGACAGGGCTGGCTACACCTTC.

This chain uses TRBV7-2 with TRBJ1-3; TRBD1 is a possible D gene (5 bases). This CDR3 spans 16 amino acids. Trimming took off 2 bases at V and 3 bases at J, with 14 bases between the two ends. Germline assignment: CDR1 SGHTA and CDR2 FQGNSA. For the CDR3, the DNA is TGTGCCAGCAGCTTAAGCGACAGTTGGAATGGAAACACCATATATTTT. This codes for CASSLSDSWNGNTIYF.

The chain employs TRBV18 and TRBJ1-6; 10 nucleotides match TRBD1. The CDR3 is 15 residues long. The J segment lost 7 bases and the V segment lost 5 bases, leaving 5 bases of the junction unmatched. The germline gives CDR1 KGHSH, CDR2 LQKENI. The CDR3 DNA sequence: TGTGCCAGCTCATCTGACAGGGGGCAAAATTCACCCCTCCACTTT. Protein product: CASSSDRGQNSPLHF.

This chain links TRBV5-1 with TRBJ2-1; 8 nucleotides match TRBD2. Germline lookup yields CDR1 SGHRS and CDR2 YFSETQ. There are 16 residues in the CDR3. V was pared by 2 bases and J by 1 base, with 5 bases of the junction left unmatched. The DNA of the CDR3 is TGCGCCAGCAGCTTATTTACTAGCGGTTCCTACAATGAGCAGTTCTTC. Translating gives CASSLFTSGSYNEQFF.

The chain joins TRBV2 to TRBJ2-1; 11 nucleotides match TRBD2. CDR3 size: 16 residues. The V gene's germline CDR1 is SNHLY and CDR2 FYNNEI. The J segment lost 4 bases and the V segment lost 3 bases, leaving 5 bases of the junction unmatched. CDR3 bases: TGTGCCAGCAGTGACCGACTAGCGGGGCTATACAATGAGCAGTTCTTC. Its translation: CASSDRLAGLYNEQFF.

The chain uses TRBV18 and TRBJ1-6, with D unresolved. Trimming pared 6 bases from V and 9 bases from J, leaving 12 bases between. The germline gives CDR1 KGHSH, CDR2 LQKENI. This CDR3 has 13 residues. The DNA of the CDR3 is TGTGCCAGCTCCCGGGCAGCGGGTTCACCCCTCCACTTT. Translation: CASSRAAGSPLHF.

In this sample, this clone turned up once. This rearrangement joins TRBV5-1 to TRBJ2-3; D gene unclear. The CDR3 totals 15 residues. Germline V lookup: CDR1 SGHRS, CDR2 YFSETQ. V was clipped by 0 bases and J by 3 bases, with 11 bases between them. The CDR3 DNA reads TGCGCCAGCAGCTTGGAGTTGATCGGGACAGATACGCAGTATTTT. It specifies CASSLELIGTDTQYF. The variable domain in full, completed from reference TRBV5-1 and TRBJ2-3, reads KAGVTQTPRYLIKTRGQQVTLSCSPISGHRSVSWYQQTPGQGLQFLFEYFSETQRNKGNFPGRFSGRQFSNSRSEMNVSTLELGDSALYLCASSLELIGTDTQYFGPGTRLTVL.

The V gene is TRBV14, the J gene TRBJ1-3, with unresolved D. V dropped 0 bases and J dropped 0 bases, with 6 bases sitting between them. The germline gives CDR1 SGHDN, CDR2 FVKESK. The CDR3 contains 15 residues. CDR3: CASSQDRGSGNTIYF. The CDR3 DNA sequence: TGTGCCAGCAGCCAAGATCGAGGCTCTGGAAACACCATATATTTT.

CDR3 protein: CASSTSGPPYEQYF. As DNA, the CDR3 is TGTGCCAGCTCGACTAGCGGACCACCCTACGAGCAGTACTTC. V gene TRBV19 combines with J gene TRBJ2-7; 9 bases are a match to TRBD2. This CDR3 contains 14 residues. From germline, CDR1 is LNHDA and CDR2 SQIVND (reference sequence). Trimming at V came to 9 bases and at J to 2 bases, leaving 8 bases not matched to a gene.

About this clone: Distinct nucleotide sequences in the sample also encode this CDR3. The V gene is TRBV11-1, the J gene TRBJ2-7, with D tentatively TRBD2 (5 bases). The CDR3 contains 15 residues. V lost 3 bases, J lost 4 bases, and 16 bases lay in between. Germline V gives CDR1 SGHAT, CDR2 FQDESV (reference sequence). The CDR3 nucleotides read TGTGCCAGCAGCTTTCTTGCCTCAGGCGGGTACGAGCAGTACTTC. It is translated as CASSFLASGGYEQYF.

The rearrangement links TRBV10-3 to TRBJ2-5; 10 bases align to TRBD2. There are 15 residues in the CDR3. V was pared by 4 bases and J by 1 base, with 3 bases of the junction left unmatched. Germline V lookup: CDR1 ENHRY, CDR2 SYGVKD. The CDR3, as DNA: TGTGCCATCAGTGCGCTAGCGGGGGCCCAAGAGACCCAGTACTTC. Its protein product is CAISALAGAQETQYF.

The CDR3 nucleotides read TGTGCCAGTAGTATAGATCCTCGGACATCAGGGATGTTTTTT. This translates into CASSIDPRTSGMFF. The chain recombines TRBV19 with TRBJ1-4; perhaps TRBD1 as D (5 bases). The CDR3 sequence is 14 residues long. V was shortened by 0 bases and J by 15 bases, with 17 bases between the two germline ends. The germline gives CDR1 LNHDA, CDR2 SQIVND (reference sequence).

This clone was detected only once. V usage is TRBV2 and J usage is TRBJ2-3; TRBD1 matches 7 bases. V was pared by 8 bases and J by 3 bases, with 8 bases of the junction left unmatched. This CDR3 contains 14 residues. Germline V gene sequence: CDR1 SNHLY, CDR2 FYNNEI. Here the CDR3 DNA reads TGTGCCAGCGGACGACAGGGCCGTACAGATACGCAGTATTTT. It yields the protein CASGRQGRTDTQYF.

V gene TRBV6-5 combines with J gene TRBJ2-2, with 7 bases aligning to TRBD1. CDR3 size: 16 residues. J gave up 8 bases and V 2 bases, and 11 bases lay outside the gene matches. Germline values: CDR1 MNHEY, CDR2 SVGAGI. In nucleotides, the CDR3 is TGTGCCAGCAGTTACCCGGAGACAGGGATAAAGGGGGAGCTGTTTTTT. Its translation: CASSYPETGIKGELFF.

This chain joins TRBV7-2 and TRBJ1-6; no clear D gene. V was cut by 1 base and J by 0 bases, with 4 bases left in between. The CDR3 runs 15 residues. The germline gives CDR1 SGHTA, CDR2 FQGNSA. The chain's CDR3 is CASSLESSYNSPLHF. The CDR3 coding sequence is TGTGCCAGCAGCTTAGAGAGCTCCTATAATTCACCCCTCCACTTT.

This chain uses TRBV28 with TRBJ1-2, with D perhaps matching TRBD1 (5 bases). Trimming took off 10 bases at V and 4 bases at J, with 16 bases between the two ends. CDR3 length: 13 amino acids. Per the germline V gene, CDR1 is MDHEN and CDR2 is SYDVKM. DNA for the CDR3: TGTGCCATCCTGGCGCGGGGGGGCTATGGCTACACCTTC. Protein: CAILARGGYGYTF.

CDR3: CASSLLQGIPEAFF. The DNA of the CDR3 is TGTGCCAGCAGCTTGCTCCAGGGTATCCCTGAAGCTTTCTTT. This chain links TRBV7-9 with TRBJ1-1, with a possible D match to TRBD1 (5 bases). CDR3 length equals 14 residues. The germline V gene has CDR1 SEHNR and CDR2 FQNEAQ (reference sequence). The V gene lost 3 bases and the J gene lost 6 bases, with 14 bases spanning the gap.

This chain links TRBV3-1 (or the pseudogene TRBV3-2) with TRBJ2-3, with 9 bases aligning to TRBD2. CDR3 length: 16 residues. CDR1 and CDR2 (germline): LGHDT, YNNKEL (reference sequence). Trimming removed 5 bases from V and 3 bases from J; junction bases left unmatched: 9. The CDR3 DNA sequence: TGTGCCAGCAGCTACTCAGCGGGAGGCCGGACAGATACGCAGTATTTT. Encoded protein: CASSYSAGGRTDTQYF.

The chain recombines TRBV11-3 with TRBJ2-3, with 12 bases aligning to TRBD2. CDR1 is SGHNT, CDR2 YENEEA, per germline. V lost 5 bases, J lost 0 bases, and 3 bases stayed unmatched. The CDR3 totals 16 residues. CDR3 amino acids: CASSVGTSGSTDTQYF. CDR3 in DNA: TGTGCCAGCAGCGTCGGGACTAGCGGGAGCACAGATACGCAGTATTTT.

The gene calls are TRBV6-2 or TRBV6-3 and TRBJ2-3, with no clear D. CDR1 and CDR2 from the germline V gene are MNHEY and SVGEGT. The CDR3 has 15 amino acids. V shed 4 bases and J shed 2 bases, with 13 bases lying between them. Here the CDR3 reads CASSFRALSTDTQYF. In nucleotides, the CDR3 is TGTGCCAGCAGTTTTCGCGCACTCTCCACAGATACGCAGTATTTT.

V usage is TRBV28 and J usage is TRBJ1-2; no clear D. Germline assignment: CDR1 MDHEN and CDR2 SYDVKM. The V end lost 8 bases, the J end lost 5 bases, and 27 bases lay between the germline ends. This CDR3 region has 17 residues. CDR3 loop: CASPPLRQALYAYGYTF. Written as DNA, the CDR3 is TGTGCCAGCCCTCCCTTAAGGCAGGCACTTTACGCATATGGCTACACCTTC.

This sequence joins TRBV19 and TRBJ1-2; D uncertain. V was clipped by 6 bases and J by 1 base, with 15 bases between them. Germline V gene sequence: CDR1 LNHDA, CDR2 SQIVND (reference sequence). The CDR3 loop spans 15 amino acids. Written as DNA, the CDR3 is TGTGCCAGTAGCCCTGGACTCATCTTTAACTATGGCTACACCTTC. Protein sequence: CASSPGLIFNYGYTF.

The V and J genes are TRBV7-8 and TRBJ1-5; D remains unclear. V lost 5 bases and J lost 5, with 13 bases in between. This CDR3 comprises 14 residues. The germline V gene encodes CDR1 SGHVS and CDR2 FQNEAQ. The CDR3 here is CASSPGGIDQPQHF. The CDR3, as DNA: TGTGCCAGCAGCCCGGGAGGAATCGATCAGCCCCAGCATTTT. The full variable domain, completed using reference TRBV7-8 and TRBJ1-5, is GAGVSQSPRYKVAKRGQDVALRCDPISGHVSLFWYQQALGQGPEFLTYFQNEAQLDKSGLPSDRFFAERPEGSVSTLKIQRTQQEDSAVYLCASSPGGIDQPQHFGDGTRLSIL.